This entry is about one T cell receptor beta chain. Germline CDR1 is SGHRS and CDR2 is YFSETQ. J was trimmed by 4 bases and V by 4 bases; bases with no gene match: 10. This CDR3 contains 15 residues. This record comes from a study of OX40 agonist ivuxolimab in advanced cancers. Study as a whole: Prior checkpoint blockade (anti-PD-1, anti-PD-L1 or anti-CTLA-4) was permitted; about 40% had it.

This table comes from immunoSEQ multiplex PCR, and its TCRdb copy is limited to in-frame clones, with some not included. Here the sample spans 80,000 or so clones, around 83% being singletons. The specimen was CD4+ or CD8+ T cells sorted from blood, collected in a trial of the OX40 agonist ivuxolimab. The chain is built from TRBV5-1 and TRBJ1-2, with 7 bases that match TRBD1. The receptor was isolated from an adult with an advanced solid tumor such as melanoma, head and neck, liver or kidney cancer. DNA for the CDR3: TGCGCCAGCAGCCACGGGACAGCGTACTTCTATGGCTACACCTTC. Translating gives CASSHGTAYFYGYTF.